This T cell receptor (beta chain) originates from a study of graft-versus-host responses after intestinal transplantation. Study-wide findings and caveats: Early after transplant, HvG declines were associated with peak levels of circulating GvH clones. Graft-versus-host to host-versus-graft clonal ratios in allografts were high in patients with graft-donor T cell macrochimerism.

Some clones are missing from TCRdb's copy, which holds only in-frame ones; the method was immunoSEQ multiplex PCR. The sample has about 26,000 clones; around 80% are singletons. Turning to this clone: Its target is unknown.

V lost 6 bases and J 0 bases, leaving 11 bases between the germline ends. CDR1 is MNHNY and CDR2 is SVGAGI in the germline V gene (reference sequence). This CDR3 spans 14 amino acids. This TCR was recovered from a human donor who received an intestinal transplant. V and J are TRBV6-6 and TRBJ1-1; D is unclear. Specimen: unstimulated CD4+ T cells sorted from spleen or lymph node cells, collected before intestinal transplant. The CDR3 protein is CASRKEQMNTEAFF. The CDR3 bases are TGTGCCAGCAGGAAAGAACAAATGAACACTGAAGCTTTCTTT.